This T cell receptor beta chain was captured by sequencing in a study of blood T cell repertoires in COVID-19. Study in general: The origin of the acute and convalescent COVID-19 samples was the United States, Italy and Spain. PBMCs, B-cell-depleted T cells, or T cells provided the cDNA or gDNA that made up the material.

The germline gives CDR1 SGDLS, CDR2 YYNGEE. The germline V and J ends were trimmed by 4 bases and 0 bases, with 13 bases remaining between them. This CDR3 comprises 15 residues. Study processing details: Amplification of reference gene primers provided the estimated nucleated cell counts. Clones were read by immunoSEQ multiplex PCR, and TCRdb kept only the in-frame ones, dropping some. V, J and clone size are those of that table, while D and trimming were read from the DNA. Counted here are 540,000 or so clones, less than 90% occurring once; the ten biggest clones make up 7.5% to 9.5%. The sequenced sample consisted of peripheral blood. This receptor was taken from a woman between 45 and 60 years old with COVID-19, enrolled during active disease. The rearrangement uses TRBV9 and TRBJ1-2; D might be TRBD1 (6 bases). The CDR3 loop is CASSPRTDANYGYTF. The CDR3 DNA follows: TGTGCCAGCAGCCCCCGGACAGATGCTAACTATGGCTACACCTTC.